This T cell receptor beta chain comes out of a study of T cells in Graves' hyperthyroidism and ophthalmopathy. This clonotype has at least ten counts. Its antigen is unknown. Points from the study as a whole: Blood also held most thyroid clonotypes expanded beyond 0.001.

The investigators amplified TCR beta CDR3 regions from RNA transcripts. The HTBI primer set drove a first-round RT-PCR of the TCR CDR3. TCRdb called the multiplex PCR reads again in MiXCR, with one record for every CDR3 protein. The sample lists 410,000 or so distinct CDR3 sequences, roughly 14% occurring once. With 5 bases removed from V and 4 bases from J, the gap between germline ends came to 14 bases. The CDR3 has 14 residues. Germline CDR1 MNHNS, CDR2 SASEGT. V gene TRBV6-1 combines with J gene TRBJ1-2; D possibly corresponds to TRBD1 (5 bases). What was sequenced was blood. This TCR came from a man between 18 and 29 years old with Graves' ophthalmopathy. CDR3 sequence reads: CASSYSPDSYGYTF. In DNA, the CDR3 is TGTGCCAGCAGTTATAGCCCCGACAGCTATGGCTACACCTTC.